This T cell receptor (beta chain) was captured by sequencing in a study of blood T cell repertoires in COVID-19. Overall study: PBMCs, B-cell-depleted T cells, or T cells provided the cDNA or gDNA that made up the material.

This clone occurred once. Authors' analysis steps: Amplification from reference gene primers served as the basis for estimated nucleated cell counts. TCRdb's table, derived via immunoSEQ multiplex PCR, lists solely in-frame clones and lacks some. V and J calls and clone size come straight from that table; D and trimming were deduced from the DNA. Here the sample spans about 200,000 clones, under 90% being singletons. Sequenced sample: peripheral blood. The TCR was taken from a man aged 60 to 75 who had recovered from COVID-19.

CDR3 sequence: CASSQDRVNQPQHF. CDR3 DNA sequence: TGTGCCAGCAGCCAGGACAGGGTCAATCAGCCCCAGCATTTT. The chain recombines TRBV2 with TRBJ1-5; 8 bases are shared with TRBD1. V lost 6 bases, J lost 3 bases, and 4 bases stayed unmatched. From germline, CDR1 is SNHLY and CDR2 FYNNEI. This CDR3 has 14 amino acids. Variable domain in full (rest from reference TRBV2 and TRBJ1-5): EPEVTQTPSHQVTQMGQEVILRCVPISNHLYFYWYRQILGQKVEFLVSFYNNEISEKSEIFDDQFSVERPDGSNFTLKIRSTKLEDSAMYFCASSQDRVNQPQHFGDGTRLSIL.